Below, one T cell receptor (beta chain) is given with its context. This clone was found a few times. What antigen it recognizes has not been identified. No much larger clone is present one base from it, and per-base qualities are unavailable. All of the isolated RNA was reverse transcribed with the High Capacity cDNA Reverse Transcription Kit, so expressed TCRB transcripts were sequenced. Deep immunoSEQ sequencing was performed on naive, central memory and regulatory T cell samples, with an average of around 3.4 million total reads per sample. Sorted cells were lysed in RLT buffer and RNA was extracted with DNase-treated RNeasy Micro or Mini kits, depending on cell number. Each cell subset was processed on its own to prevent cross-contamination, while patient and healthy donor samples were processed together. The immunoSEQ multiplex PCR was used to amplify TCRB sequences from cDNA, yielding 87-bp fragments that span the CDR3 region. Amplicons were sequenced on the Illumina HiSeq platform. In the paper's pipeline: Synthetic template baselines were used to correct PCR bias computationally, reads within Hamming distance 2 were collapsed together, and singletons that could not be merged were discarded. Reads were aligned against IMGT to assign V, D and J genes, CDR3 length and insertions or deletions at six rearrangement sites. Clonotype counts were normalized to sorted cell number within each subset before computing true diversity and Gini coefficients with the tcR R package. The overlap coefficient, calculated on TCRB nucleotide sequences, was used to measure repertoire sharing. TCRdb holds this immuneACCESS table with in-frame rearrangements only. Some clones are missing; in checked studies, unresolved V genes explain under half, and the rest has no known cause. The DNA was the basis for D and trimming; V, J and clone size are from that table. This sample gives roughly 130,000 clones in total; about 10% of them show up just once. The top ten hold roughly 0.69% of the sample.

Each donor gave one peripheral blood draw, averaging about 120 mL, which was collected into heparinised tubes. A BD FACSAria II was used to sort naive, central memory, regulatory and stem cell-like memory CD4+ T cells with a panel that included CD45RO, CCR7, CD25, CD127, CD95 and CD27. Purity was above 95% for every sorted population. Right away, PBMCs were isolated by Lymphoprep density gradient centrifugation and were stained directly, with no culture step. So that batch effects would be minimized, each experiment stained and sorted samples in pairs, pairing one healthy donor with one patient. The germline V gene yields MDHEN for CDR1 and SYDVKM for CDR2. Taken from cysteine to phenylalanine, the CDR3 has 15 residues. The only DNA kept is the CDR3, 45 bases in frame from the first base. Trimming leaves V shorter by 5 bases and J shorter by 4 bases, with the junction holding 9 bases beyond the gene matches.

The record originates from a study of beta chain features in type 1 diabetes (dated by TCRdb to between 2018 and 2020). Some background on the complete study: Mean age, gender distribution, total cell number and subset yield did not differ between patients and healthy donors. Across all samples, roughly 110,000,000 sorted cells were examined, and cell number per subset correlated strongly with RNA yield. The study compared TCRB repertoires of sorted circulating CD4+ T cell subsets between recently diagnosed type 1 diabetes patients and matched healthy donors. Naive and central memory subsets were obtained from all 30 or so donors, but regulatory and stem cell-like memory subsets were isolated from only 8 patients and about 8 healthy donors. General findings and caveats noted by the study authors: At VDJ recombination sites, patients with type 1 diabetes made fewer insertions and deleted more nucleotides, a pattern implying thymic rearrangement abnormalities. Only small numbers of individuals were included in the HLA sub-analyses, which left unresolved whether HLA type had any influence on TCRB rearrangement. In all four CD4+ subsets, TCRB CDR3 length was moderately but significantly shorter in type 1 diabetes patients. Naive, central memory and regulatory TCRB repertoires appeared more similar among patients than among healthy donors. Because cDNA was sequenced instead of genomic DNA, highly expressing activated cells could be over-represented, though the groups showed no difference in activation or CD3 levels. Shorter templates might have been favored by PCR, but patient and control samples were amplified and corrected together, so both groups would have been affected equally by any skew.

Recombination joined TRBV28 with TRBJ2-7; a stretch of 9 junction bases matches TRBD1. The sequenced sample was central memory CD4+ T cells from blood. This sequence was found in a man younger than 35 in good health. CDR3 reads: CASSPGGDREYEQYF. Here is the DNA: TGTGCCAGCAGTCCTGGGGGGGACAGGGAGTACGAGCAGTACTTC.